This passage covers 16 T cell receptor beta chains from one sample sequenced in a study of T cells after yellow fever vaccination (dated by TCRdb to between 2017 and 2020). What this sample's treatment or condition label stands for: live attenuated yellow fever vaccine strain. Library method: 5' RACE. TCRdb records Illumina HiSeq 2500 as the sequencer. TCRdb reran the public reads through fastp at Q25 and MiXCR, keeping productive beta chains. Each entry merges the rows of one CDR3 protein and shows their most common DNA and genes. Recorded for this sample are roughly 300,000 distinct CDR3 sequences; 8.1% of them occurred a single time. The ten largest clones capture approximately 15% of the sample. Sample: PBMCs, taken roughly 45 days after the first yellow fever vaccination. The source is a man between 18 and 29 years old who received the YFV17D yellow fever vaccine.

This clonotype was picked up many times. The CDR3 nucleotides read TGCGCCAGCAGCCAAGACTGGGGACAGCAGCTTTCTAACTATGGCTACACCTTC. Residues: CASSQDWGQQLSNYGYTF. This chain links TRBV4-3 with TRBJ1-2, with TRBD1 identical over 7 bases. The J segment lost 0 bases and the V segment lost 0 bases, leaving 10 bases of the junction unmatched. The CDR3 is made up of 18 amino acids. Germline V gene lookup returns CDR1 LGHNA and CDR2 YSLEER.

The genes are TRBV29-1 and TRBJ1-1; TRBD1 matches 7 bases. This CDR3 has 12 amino acids. V lost 7 bases to trimming and J lost 0 bases; unmatched junction nucleotides: 2. CDR1 SQVTM and CDR2 ANQGSEA come from the germline V gene. CDR3: CSGGQMNTEAFF. The DNA of the CDR3 is TGCAGCGGGGGACAGATGAACACTGAAGCTTTCTTT.

At least ten counts were recorded for this clonotype. The genes are TRBV12-3 or TRBV12-4 and TRBJ1-2; D call uncertain. With 3 bases removed from V and 4 bases from J, the gap between germline ends came to 3 bases. This CDR3 comprises 11 residues. This CDR3 is CASSLSYGYTF. In DNA, the CDR3 is TGTGCCAGCAGTTTGTCCTATGGCTACACCTTC.

V and J are TRBV6-2 or TRBV6-3 and TRBJ2-1, with TRBD2 identical over 12 bases. Trimming took 8 bases from V and 9 from J; bases not matched to a gene: 2. Germline V lookup: CDR1 MNHEY, CDR2 SVGEGT. The CDR3 covers 12 residues. CDR3 DNA sequence: TGTGCCAGCGGGACTAGCGGGTTTGAGCAGTTCTTC. It encodes CASGTSGFEQFF.

In this sample, this clonotype turned up many times. The J gene is TRBJ2-7, the V gene TRBV20-1; possible D gene TRBD2, 6 bases. Germline loops: CDR1 DFQATT, CDR2 SNEGSKA (reference sequence). The CDR3 consists of 14 residues. Between the trimmed V and J ends, which lost 3 bases and 1 base, there was a span of 13 bases. The CDR3 bases are TGCAGTGCTAGCCGCGGGGAGCTTTCCTACGAGCAGTACTTC. Protein product: CSASRGELSYEQYF.

The V call is TRBV20-1, the J call TRBJ1-5; 7 nucleotides align to TRBD1. CDR1 and CDR2 from the germline V gene are DFQATT and SNEGSKA (reference sequence). The CDR3 has 15 residues. Unmatched junction bases numbered 7, after V lost 5 bases and J lost 0 bases. Written as DNA, the CDR3 is TGCAGTGCTCCCAGACAGGGCTATAGCAATCAGCCCCAGCATTTT. Residues: CSAPRQGYSNQPQHF.

This clonotype was picked up a small number of times. This sequence joins TRBV4-1 and TRBJ1-1; D may be TRBD1 (6 bases). This CDR3 contains 15 residues. The V end lost 5 bases, the J end lost 3 bases, and 16 bases lay between the germline ends. CDR1 MGHRA and CDR2 YSYEKL come from the germline V gene. The DNA of the CDR3 is TGCGCCAGCAGCTCACCGGCTGGGGGGCACACTGAAGCTTTCTTT. Translating it yields CASSSPAGGHTEAFF.

This chain connects TRBV20-1 to TRBJ2-1, with unresolved D. Deletions cut 4 bases from V and 0 bases from J, with 16 bases between. Germline V lookup: CDR1 DFQATT, CDR2 SNEGSKA (reference sequence). The CDR3 extends over 16 amino acids. Written as DNA, the CDR3 is TGCAGTGCTAATCCCCCAGAGCGAATCTCCTACAATGAGCAGTTCTTC. Protein: CSANPPERISYNEQFF.

This chain joins TRBV19 and TRBJ1-6, with D unresolved. This CDR3 contains 14 residues. Trimming took 4 bases from V and 10 from J, leaving 14 bases between them. CDR1 and CDR2 (germline): LNHDA, SQIVND (reference sequence). The CDR3 DNA is TGTGCCAGTAGTAAGGCTACGGCCGAATCACCCCTCCACTTT. The encoded protein is CASSKATAESPLHF.

V gene TRBV20-1 combines with J gene TRBJ2-5, with D perhaps TRBD2 (5 bases). V dropped 5 bases and J dropped 7 bases, with 17 bases sitting between them. This CDR3 region has 13 residues. CDR1 is DFQATT, CDR2 SNEGSKA, per germline (reference sequence). The CDR3 loop reads CSARRDSLGTQYF. In DNA form, the CDR3 reads TGCAGTGCTCGCCGGGATTCCTTGGGGACCCAGTACTTC.

J is TRBJ2-7 and V is TRBV4-1; D remains ambiguous. Germline lookup yields CDR1 MGHRA and CDR2 YSYEKL. V was trimmed by 4 bases and J by 7 bases, leaving 23 bases between them. The CDR3 consists of 16 residues. CDR3 sequence: CASSRFAAARLREQYF. The CDR3, as DNA: TGCGCCAGCAGCCGCTTTGCGGCAGCGAGATTACGAGAGCAGTACTTC.

The V gene is TRBV4-1, the J gene TRBJ2-6, with D perhaps TRBD2 (6 bases). Germline loops: CDR1 MGHRA, CDR2 YSYEKL. The CDR3 is 17 residues long. Between the trimmed V and J ends, which lost 4 bases and 0 bases, there was a span of 13 bases. The DNA for the CDR3 is TGCGCCAGCAGCCTAGCGGCTTGGAACTCTGGGGCCAACGTCCTGACTTTC. Translation: CASSLAAWNSGANVLTF.

This clonotype was observed at least ten times. The rearrangement links TRBV4-2 to TRBJ2-3, with 10 bases aligning to TRBD2. The CDR3 has 16 residues. Germline V gives CDR1 LGHNA, CDR2 YNFKEQ. J was trimmed by 1 base and V by 0 bases; bases with no gene match: 1. Here the CDR3 reads CASSQDLAGGTDTQYF. The CDR3 coding sequence is TGTGCCAGCAGCCAAGATCTAGCGGGGGGCACAGATACGCAGTATTTT.

This clonotype appeared many times. V usage is TRBV7-9 and J usage is TRBJ2-5, with unresolved D. Germline assignment: CDR1 SEHNR and CDR2 FQNEAQ (reference sequence). V lost 5 bases, J lost 4 bases, and 14 bases lay in between. The CDR3 has 14 amino acids. CDR3 sequence: CASSLVASGETQYF. Here the CDR3 DNA reads TGTGCCAGCAGCCTAGTAGCCTCTGGAGAGACCCAGTACTTC.

In this sample, this clonotype turned up a few times. This chain connects TRBV2 to TRBJ1-1; 8 nucleotides match TRBD1. Germline CDR1 and CDR2: SNHLY and FYNNEI. There are 14 residues in the CDR3. Germline trimming cut 6 bases from V and 4 bases from J; bases unmatched to any gene: 7. The CDR3 DNA reads as TGTGCCAGCAGCGTACTGACAGGGGCCACTGAAGCTTTCTTT. Residues: CASSVLTGATEAFF.

The chain combines TRBV10-2 with TRBJ1-5; no clear D gene. In germline, CDR1 is WSHSY, CDR2 SAAADI. V gave up 10 bases and J gave up 1 base, with 11 bases separating them. This CDR3 is built from 13 residues. The CDR3 sequence is CAIGRGSNQPQHF. For the CDR3, the DNA is TGCGCCATCGGGCGTGGGAGCAATCAGCCCCAGCATTTT.